The T cell receptor (beta chain) described here comes from a study of T cell repertoires in cytomegalovirus infection. Study-wide background: Epitope selection comprised recently identified HLA-C-restricted CMV epitopes and well-studied HLA-B-restricted CMV epitopes. Public TCR beta signatures provided an indication of both CMV infection and a matching HLA type. General observations from the study: Predominance within the ex vivo response was attributable to HLA-C-restricted CMV-specific TCR beta clonotypes. Summed public TCR beta family frequency identified CMV carriers bearing the relevant HLA.

This clonotype has a handful of counts. Antigen: not known. The length of the CDR3 is 15 residues. V gave up 5 bases and J gave up 4 bases, with 18 bases separating them. In germline, CDR1 is SGHVS, CDR2 FQNEAQ. One entry per CDR3 protein results from TCRdb running MiXCR on the reads. The sample consists of under 450,000 distinct CDR3 sequences, about 35% of them appearing once. This TCR came from a human donor in good health (CMV status not recorded). Some clones in this sample may be carry-over from other donors' samples. The material sequenced was cultured PBMCs, taken from culture after CMV antigen stimulation. The chain links TRBV7-8 to TRBJ2-7, with a weak D call TRBD2 (6 bases). The CDR3, as DNA: TGTGCCAGCAGCCCTAGGGCGGGAAGGTCGTACGAGCAGTACTTC. Translated, it gives CASSPRAGRSYEQYF.